This TCR beta chain was recorded in a study of radiotherapy plus CTLA-4 blockade in lung cancer. Study in general: Objective responses were documented in around 19% of patients, with disease control in roughly 33%.

The protocol was immunoSEQ multiplex PCR, while the TCRdb copy is restricted to in-frame clones and leaves out a portion. Here the sample spans 83,000 or so clones, 80% to 85% being singletons. It was focal radiation plus CTLA-4 blockade with ipilimumab that patients with chemo-refractory metastatic non-small-cell lung cancer received. Findings and caveats of the study: The best prediction of response reportedly came from early blood T cell clone dynamics, with interferon-beta.

The CDR3 runs to 11 residues. Germline lookup yields CDR1 SSHAT and CDR2 FNYEAQ (reference sequence). With respect to this clone: Its cognate antigen is unknown.

This chain connects TRBV7-7 to TRBJ2-2; weak D call: TRBD2 (6 bases). The source material was peripheral blood, sampled from a patient treated with radiotherapy plus ipilimumab. The clonotype was recovered from a human donor with non-small cell lung cancer who had stable disease on radiotherapy plus ipilimumab. CDR3 DNA sequence: TGTGCTAGCGGGAACACCGGGGAGCTGTTTTTT. This gives the protein CASGNTGELFF. Based on the CDR3 plus reference TRBV7-7 and TRBJ2-2, the full variable domain is GAGVSQSPRYKVTKRGQDVTLRCDPISSHATLYWYQQALGQGPEFLTYFNYEAQPDKSGLPSDRFSAERPEGSISTLTIQRTEQRDSAMYRCASGNTGELFFGEGSRLTVL.